What follows describes a single T cell receptor beta chain. Its binding antigen is unknown. In total, approximately 700 healthy bone marrow donors made up the cohort. All cohort members were sampled while nominally healthy, although unrecorded immune exposures were likely present. The donor was CMV seronegative and was included in the group of about 350 seronegative cohort members. Every donor gave a peripheral blood sample, and the peripheral blood mononuclear cells from that sample were used for TCR beta sequencing. The Qiagen DNeasy Blood Extraction Kit was used to extract genomic DNA from the blood cell samples. The data derive from a study of cytomegalovirus exposure and HLA in healthy donors (dated by TCRdb to about 2017). A note on the overall study: An earlier analysis of roughly 500 of the donors reported 250 to 300 Gb of sequence data and some 100 million unique TCR beta sequences from approximately 180 million T cells. The study combined high-throughput TCR immunosequencing, statistical association of individual TCRs with disease status, and machine learning to predict cytomegalovirus infection status. The T cell repertoires of about 700 subjects were profiled by immunosequencing and related to cytomegalovirus serostatus. An early release covering 550 to 650 HLA-typed donors comprised approximately 290 gigabases of sequencing data and around 85 million unique TCR sequences. The number of typed donors differed by locus: about 620-640 for A, B, C, DRB1 and DQB1; 500 to 550 for DQA1; about 600 for DPA1; and roughly 470 for DPB1. Besides the first cohort of around 670 subjects, a separate validation cohort made up of 95 to 150 different subjects was used. In a later analysis, previously published TCR beta repertoires from hundreds of donors were re-analyzed and high-resolution HLA genotyping was added so that TCR occurrence patterns could be studied. All discovery cohort repertoires had been generated on a single sequencing platform. A later genetic analysis took genome-wide SNP genotypes for about 65% of the 666 donors and used that subset as a discovery cohort. The study was designed to test whether signatures of past pathogen exposure could be identified by cataloging public T cell receptors. Among under 450 genotyped donors of the cohort, an average of about 240,000 unique TCR beta nucleotide sequences were sequenced per donor, roughly 20% of them non-productive. HLA typing included class I and class II loci at four-digit resolution. Alongside the repertoire data, information on donor age, sex, ethnicity and CMV serostatus was compiled. Of the roughly 400 genotyped donors, 65% to 90% fell in the genetic ancestry cluster associated with self-reported Caucasian donors. Rather than using new phenotypic data, the later analysis identified candidate immune exposures from TCR beta sequences and from how often those sequences occurred across donors. To decide whether each TCR beta V gene segment behaved as functional or pseudogenic, an earlier analysis of 587 of the donors relied on high-throughput TCR beta sequencing. Roughly 5 DR-DQ haplotypes were handled as single units for association and clustering, since linkage in the cohort was strong.

Findings and caveats that apply to the study as a whole: In a later analysis, the rate of TCR association differed among HLA loci, with DRB1 alleles having the most associated TCRs and HLA-C alleles having the fewest. The 87-base-pair reads could not distinguish some IMGT-functional V segments, including TRBV6-2 and TRBV6-3, so those segments were excluded. Correlated functional status among segregating V segments might be attributable to linkage disequilibrium, but an unknown experimental factor could not be ruled out. While some public TCRs were present in many individuals, most TCR sequences turned up only very rarely across donors. For the cohort, immune exposure information was limited to CMV serostatus. A later analysis found that most CMV-associated TCR beta chains appeared HLA-restricted, with HLA associations seemingly driven largely by CMV exposure. In a later genetic analysis, a missense DCLRE1C variant was associated with V-gene and J-gene trimming of TCR beta chains, and the association was replicated in an independent cohort. Three of the identified cytomegalovirus-associated TCR beta chains were confirmed in vitro to be specific for cytomegalovirus antigens. At a false discovery rate of 0.05, a later analysis linked 16,000 or so TCR beta sequences to specific HLA alleles. When HLA alleles, especially DR and DQ, strongly co-occurred, attributing TCR associations to individual alleles was difficult. Presence/absence analyses assumed roughly uniform sequencing depth across donors, an assumption that may not hold. A later genetic analysis reported fewer N-insertions in productive TCRs among donors in an Asian-associated ancestry cluster than the roughly 720-donor mean. A further reported finding was that TCR beta sequences accurately predicted the HLA-A and HLA-B alleles for most subjects in the first cohort. A later analysis found that HLA-associated TCR beta chains were more clonally expanded and had lower generation probabilities than equally common non-associated chains. A group of highly shared sequence variants was considered likely to be a technical artifact of the sequencing pipeline. Only TCR beta chains were sequenced in this cohort, and the absence of alpha or paired-chain data limited detectable features. According to a later analysis, parvovirus B19, influenza, CMV and Epstein-Barr virus appeared linked to several top co-occurrence clusters. Because counts were too low, more than 15 rarely observed V segments, including chromosome 9 orphons, were left out of the earlier analysis of over 550 of the donors. The authors suggested that the approach could potentially be generalized to other disease states and immunological phenotypes. The classifier was reported to diagnose cytomegalovirus status with high specificity and sensitivity in both the original and validation cohorts. Broadly in line with IMGT annotations, most TCR beta V segments showed up in productive rearrangements about 87% or about 30% of the time in an earlier analysis of 587 of the donors. Because HLA typing was missing for some donors at each locus, association tests included only the typed subset. The study listed approximately 150 TCR beta chains as associated with cytomegalovirus.

The library was obtained by the immunoSEQ multiplex PCR assay. For the multiplex PCR, a mixture combining 60 forward primers for TCR Vbeta segments and 13 reverse primers for TCR Jbeta segments was used. The CDR3 region of rearranged TCR beta genes was amplified from genomic DNA by a multiplex PCR assay. The amplified TCR beta libraries were sequenced on the Illumina HiSeq System as 87-base-pair reads. The original pipeline was this. In a later analysis, some 80 million unique TCR beta chains were counted across the roughly 670 repertoires, and approximately 9.9 million of these chains were shared by at least two donors. A nearest-neighbor algorithm error-corrected the raw reads and collapsed the reads into unique sequences, merging closely related sequences to remove PCR and sequencing errors. Alignment of CDR3 sequences to IMGT reference sequences was used to assign V, D and J gene segments. For a sequence to be retained, a match of at least six nucleotides was required to both a V gene segment and a J gene segment. Rearrangements were classified as productive when the CDR3 lacked stop codons and remained in frame with V and J, and all other rearrangements were classified as non-productive. CDR3 was defined by IMGT convention, running from the second conserved V-encoded cysteine to the conserved J-encoded phenylalanine. The earlier analysis of 587 of the donors excluded sequences that lacked an unambiguous match to a single V gene segment. An earlier analysis of a few hundred of the donors called V segments functional above 56.7% productive rearrangements and segregating when the between-donor standard deviation exceeded 5%. A statistical classification framework was built for diagnosing cytomegalovirus status from the catalog of TCR beta chain sequences. In a later analysis, TCR nucleotide sequences were compared against IMGT/GENE-DB human TR gene sequences so that V and J genes could be assigned. The TCRdist pipeline was used in a later analysis to assign CDR3 sequences and most-parsimonious VDJ recombination scenarios. In a later analysis, every TCR beta chain was defined by the combination of its CDR3 amino acid sequence and its V-gene family, and reads without a unique V-gene family were dropped. To address suspected cross-contamination and a sequencing artifact, a later analysis removed approximately 590 highly shared, low-generation-probability nucleotide sequences. In a later analysis, a clonal expansion index for each public chain was calculated from normalized within-repertoire ranks of inferred template counts. In a later analysis, generation probabilities were computed with a VDJ recombination model fitted to out-of-frame rearrangements, and the resulting probabilities were checked against IGoR. In a later analysis, TCR-TCR, TCR-HLA and TCR-CMV co-occurrence was scored with hypergeometric tests, and a repertoire-size bias correction was applied to TCR pairs. To estimate false discovery rates, a later analysis permuted the HLA or CMV assignments 20 times. A later analysis grouped co-occurring TCRs with DBSCAN, adding TCRdist sequence similarity when clustering within HLA-allele-positive subsets. Repertoires with fewer than 30,000 or more than 120,000 public chains were left out of co-occurrence clustering, as were five repertoires with anomalous nucleotide sharing. The clones in this table, taken by TCRdb from immuneACCESS, are in-frame only. Not every clone is retained; where verified, under half of the shortfall comes from an unresolved V gene, and the cause of the rest is unknown. V and J calls and clone size come straight from that table; D and trimming were deduced from the DNA. Per the sample table, the count is roughly 120,000 clones. Of the sample, 2% to 2.5% is held by the ten largest clones.

Including the terminal cysteine and phenylalanine, the CDR3 comprises 17 residues. This entry keeps only the CDR3 DNA: 51 bases, framed from base 1. The germline ends are 22 bases apart after V is trimmed by 1 base and J by 5 bases. As encoded in the germline V gene (reference sequence), CDR1 is GTSNPN while CDR2 is SVGIG. Sequences were obtained from PBMCs. The clonotype originates from a middle-aged man in good health and CMV-seronegative. The chain is made from TRBV30 and TRBJ2-3; TRBD1 is possibly the D segment (8 matching bases). The DNA is TGTGCCTGGAGTGCTCGCCTCGGACAGGGAGGGGGAGATACGCAGTATTTT. It translates to CAWSARLGQGGGDTQYF.